This T cell receptor (beta chain) came from a study of blood T cell repertoires in COVID-19. Study overall: Samples of COVID-19 (acute and convalescent) were obtained from the United States, Italy and Spain. T cells, B-cell-depleted T cells, or PBMCs provided the cDNA or gDNA that served as material.

Germline assignment: CDR1 SQVTM and CDR2 ANQGSEA. This CDR3 is built from 11 residues. Original analysis: Amplification with reference gene primers provided the estimates of nucleated cell counts. Clones were read by immunoSEQ multiplex PCR, and TCRdb kept only the in-frame ones, dropping some. V and J calls and clone size follow that table, whereas D and trimming were derived from the DNA. Of about 190,000 clones detected, about 84% appear once; the ten largest clones hold about 4.9%. This clone was counted a few times. Its ends do not fully match the called genes, so a read error is possible. This chain connects TRBV29-1 to TRBJ2-7; TRBD1 agrees at 9 bases. Sequencing was carried out using peripheral blood. The sequence derives from a woman in her 30s with acute or convalescent COVID-19. The CDR3 loop is CSVEDRTGADF. The CDR3 DNA reads as TGCAGCGTTGAAGATCGGACAGGGGCGGACTTC.